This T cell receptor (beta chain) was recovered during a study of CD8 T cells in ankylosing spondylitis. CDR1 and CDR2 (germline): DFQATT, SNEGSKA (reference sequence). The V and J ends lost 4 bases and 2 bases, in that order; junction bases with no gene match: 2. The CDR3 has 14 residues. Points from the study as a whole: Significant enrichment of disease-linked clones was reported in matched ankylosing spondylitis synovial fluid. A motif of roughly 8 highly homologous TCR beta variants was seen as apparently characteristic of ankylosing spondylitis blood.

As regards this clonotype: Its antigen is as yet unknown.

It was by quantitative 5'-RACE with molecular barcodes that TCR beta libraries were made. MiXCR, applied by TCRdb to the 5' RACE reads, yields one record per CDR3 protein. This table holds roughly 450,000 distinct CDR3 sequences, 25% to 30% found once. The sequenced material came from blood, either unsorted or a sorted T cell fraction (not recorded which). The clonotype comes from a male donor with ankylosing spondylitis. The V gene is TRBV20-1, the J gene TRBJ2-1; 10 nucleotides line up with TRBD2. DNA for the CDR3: TGCAGTGCTATAAGCGGGAGGGCCTACAATGAGCAGTTCTTC. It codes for CSAISGRAYNEQFF.